This T cell receptor (beta chain) comes out of a study of blood T cell repertoires in COVID-19. Study in general: T cells, B-cell-depleted T cells, or PBMCs provided the cDNA or gDNA that served as material.

Trimming took off 5 bases at V and 6 bases at J, with 17 bases between the two ends. The CDR3 is made up of 14 amino acids. CDR1 is SGHVS, CDR2 FNYEAQ, per germline. Original handling: Researchers report that nucleated cell counts were estimated from reference gene primer amplification. Sequencing was performed with immunoSEQ multiplex PCR; in TCRdb, only in-frame clones are kept and a portion is missing. D and trimming come from the DNA, and the V and J calls and clone size come from that table. The table lists tens of thousands of clones, around 79% of them singletons. The sequence was collected from a man between 60 and 75 years old with active or convalescent COVID-19. The sample taken for sequencing was peripheral blood. The chain recombines TRBV7-6 with TRBJ2-7; a possible D gene is TRBD1 (5 bases). CDR3 DNA: TGTGCCAGCAGCAAAGGGGCAGGGTTGAGCGAGCAGTACTTC. This codes for CASSKGAGLSEQYF. The full variable domain, with the rest looked up from reference TRBV7-6 and TRBJ2-7, is GAGVSQSPRYKVTKRGQDVALRCDPISGHVSLYWYRQALGQGPEFLTYFNYEAQQDKSGLPNDRFSAERPEGSISTLTIQRTEQRDSAMYRCASSKGAGLSEQYFGPGTRLTVT.